What follows are 18 T cell receptor beta chains derived from one specimen sequenced in a study of cytomegalovirus exposure and HLA in healthy donors. Vbeta (60) and Jbeta (13) primers were used in the PCR. Libraries were prepared by immunoSEQ multiplex PCR; TCRdb keeps only in-frame clonotypes and omits some of them. The sample records 160,000 or so clones, around four fifths being singletons. The specimen was PBMCs. The receptor source for this set is a man aged 45-60 years in good health and CMV-seropositive.

The chain employs TRBV9 and TRBJ2-3; possibly TRBD1 for D (5 bases). V was trimmed by 4 bases and J by 0 bases, leaving 15 bases between them. CDR3 length equals 16 residues. CDR1 is SGDLS, CDR2 YYNGEE, per germline. CDR3 DNA: TGTGCCAGCAGCCCCTACGGAGACAGAAGCACAGATACGCAGTATTTT. It codes for CASSPYGDRSTDTQYF.

The chain recombines TRBV6-5 with TRBJ1-5; 9 nucleotides line up with TRBD1. V lost 4 bases to trimming and J lost 9 bases; unmatched junction nucleotides: 7. The CDR3 loop spans 14 amino acids. CDR1 is MNHEY and CDR2 is SVGAGI in the germline V gene. The DNA for the CDR3 is TGTGCCAGCAGTTCGGGACAGGGCAATAGGCCCCAGCATTTT. It is translated as CASSSGQGNRPQHF.

Regarding this clone: At one end, the junction sequence differs from germline, possibly due to a read error. V is TRBV19 and J is TRBJ2-6; possible D gene TRBD1, 6 bases. The CDR3 loop spans 15 amino acids. Germline CDR1 LNHDA, CDR2 SQIVND (reference sequence). The CDR3 reads CASSRTVSGANGLTF. CDR3 DNA sequence: TGTGCCAGTAGTCGGACAGTCTCTGGGGCCAACGGCCTGACTTTC.

This clone was counted once. The genes are TRBV4-1 and TRBJ2-4; 7 bases line up with TRBD2. Germline loops: CDR1 MGHRA, CDR2 YSYEKL. Germline trimming cut 0 bases from V and 1 base from J; bases unmatched to any gene: 12. This CDR3 region has 19 residues. The CDR3 nucleotides are TGCGCCAGCAGCCAAGATTTCGGATTCCGCGGGGGTGCCAAAAACATTCAGTACTTC. This gives the protein CASSQDFGFRGGAKNIQYF.

V and J are TRBV5-4 and TRBJ2-2; 13 bases are shared with TRBD2. Trimming at V came to 3 bases and at J to 4 bases, leaving 0 bases not matched to a gene. CDR1 and CDR2 from the germline V gene are SGHNT and YYREEE (reference sequence). The CDR3 covers 15 residues. In nucleotides, the CDR3 is TGTGCCAGCAGCTGGACTAGCGGGAGCACCGGGGAGCTGTTTTTT. It encodes CASSWTSGSTGELFF.

The chain employs TRBV30 and TRBJ1-2; weak D call: TRBD1 (5 bases). CDR1 and CDR2 from the germline V gene are GTSNPN and SVGIG (reference sequence). The CDR3 runs to 15 residues. V lost 1 base, J lost 10 bases, and 22 bases lay in between. CDR3 bases: TGTGCCTGGAGTGCCCACAACTTTGGGGCGGGGGACTACACCTTC. This sequence encodes CAWSAHNFGAGDYTF.

V gene TRBV6-1 combines with J gene TRBJ1-2; no reliable D call. The CDR3 length is 14 residues. Per germline, CDR1 MNHNS and CDR2 SASEGT. V shed 6 bases and J shed 4 bases, with 15 bases lying between them. CDR3 bases: TGTGCCAGCAGCTCCGAAGCCGGAGGCTATGGCTACACCTTC. Translated: CASSSEAGGYGYTF.

The rearrangement uses TRBV7-3 and TRBJ2-7, with D possibly matching TRBD1 (6 bases). The CDR3 has 14 residues. The germline V and J ends were trimmed by 1 base and 6 bases, with 13 bases remaining between them. Germline CDR1 SGHTA, CDR2 FQGTGA. DNA of the CDR3: TGTGCCAGCAGCTTAAACCCAGGGGCATTCGAGCAGTACTTC. Encoded protein: CASSLNPGAFEQYF.

The V call is TRBV2, the J call TRBJ1-1; D is undetermined. The germline V gene encodes CDR1 SNHLY and CDR2 FYNNEI. There are 14 residues in the CDR3. V lost 0 bases, J lost 1 base, and 6 bases lay in between. CDR3 protein: CASSEADWNTEAFF. The CDR3 nucleotides are TGTGCCAGCAGTGAAGCGGACTGGAACACTGAAGCTTTCTTT. Full variable domain (missing parts from reference TRBV2 and TRBJ1-1): EPEVTQTPSHQVTQMGQEVILRCVPISNHLYFYWYRQILGQKVEFLVSFYNNEISEKSEIFDDQFSVERPDGSNFTLKIRSTKLEDSAMYFCASSEADWNTEAFFGQGTRLTVV.

The chain uses TRBV6-5 and TRBJ1-2, with 9 positions matching TRBD1. The CDR3 consists of 15 residues. V shed 5 bases, J shed 5 bases, and the junction held 9 bases outside the gene matches. Germline V gives CDR1 MNHEY, CDR2 SVGAGI. The CDR3 loop is CASSPGTGIAYGYTF. As DNA, the CDR3 is TGTGCCAGCAGTCCCGGGACAGGGATTGCTTATGGCTACACCTTC.

The chain has TRBV19 and TRBJ1-1; perhaps TRBD1 as D (6 bases). Trimming removed 6 bases from V and 8 bases from J, with 16 bases in between. There are 13 residues in the CDR3. The germline gives CDR1 LNHDA, CDR2 SQIVND (reference sequence). CDR3 residues: CASSPSGGGEAFF. CDR3 coding DNA: TGTGCCAGTAGCCCCTCGGGGGGGGGCGAAGCTTTCTTT.

The gene calls are TRBV5-1 and TRBJ2-1, with 9 positions matching TRBD2. This CDR3 is built from 14 residues. Trimming removed 4 bases from V and 6 bases from J; junction bases left unmatched: 5. The V gene's germline CDR1 is SGHRS and CDR2 YFSETQ. CDR3 in DNA: TGCGCCAGCAGCCCCGGGACTAGCCTCAATGAGCAGTTCTTC. It encodes CASSPGTSLNEQFF.

This clone was seen more than once but under ten times. This chain links TRBV4-1 with TRBJ1-2, with D perhaps TRBD1 (5 bases). Trimming removed 0 bases at V and 4 bases at J, with 12 bases between. The CDR3 contains 15 residues. In germline, CDR1 is MGHRA, CDR2 YSYEKL. The CDR3 DNA reads as TGCGCCAGCAGCCAAGATGGTAACAGGCCCTATGGCTACACCTTC. This encodes CASSQDGNRPYGYTF.

The chain links TRBV5-4 to TRBJ1-5; 9 bases map to TRBD1. Germline trimming cut 5 bases from V and 3 bases from J; bases unmatched to any gene: 9. The CDR3 has 16 residues. From germline, CDR1 is SGHNT and CDR2 YYREEE (reference sequence). The chain's CDR3 is CASRSPGQGNNQPQHF. The DNA for the CDR3 is TGTGCCAGCAGATCGCCGGGACAGGGTAACAATCAGCCCCAGCATTTT.

This clone was picked up a small number of times. This chain connects TRBV6-6 to TRBJ2-5; no reliable D call. The closer fit of TRBJ2-7 to the DNA end suggests the J call may be wrong. Germline V gene data show CDR1 as MNHNY and CDR2 as SVGAGI (reference sequence). The CDR3 totals 13 residues. The CDR3 spells CASSYSWSYEQYF. CDR3 in DNA: TGTGCCAGCAGTTACTCGTGGAGCTACGAGCAGTACTTC.

This clone was seen a few times. The chain couples TRBV6-1 to TRBJ2-1; 11 bases align to TRBD2. CDR1 is MNHNS, CDR2 SASEGT, per germline. Germline trimming cut 9 bases from V and 8 bases from J; bases unmatched to any gene: 6. The CDR3 is made up of 13 amino acids. As DNA, the CDR3 is TGTGCCAGTATAGCGGGAGGGCTCGATGAGCAGTTCTTC. This gives the protein CASIAGGLDEQFF.

The chain links TRBV28 to TRBJ2-1; D may be TRBD2 (6 bases). Trimming left V 7 bases short and J 3 bases short, with 19 bases between. Germline values: CDR1 MDHEN, CDR2 SYDVKM. The length of the CDR3 is 16 residues. This chain's CDR3 is CASTSGGDGHYNEQFF. CDR3 bases: TGTGCCAGCACCTCCGGAGGGGACGGTCACTACAATGAGCAGTTCTTC.

The genes are TRBV5-1 and TRBJ2-7; TRBD1 is a possible D gene (6 bases). Germline V CDR1 and CDR2: SGHRS, YFSETQ. This CDR3 spans 15 amino acids. V was shortened by 2 bases and J by 1 base, with 13 bases between the two germline ends. The CDR3 bases are TGCGCCAGCAGCTTAGGTCCAGGGGATTCCTACGAGCAGTACTTC. Translating it yields CASSLGPGDSYEQYF. The variable domain in full, with the rest retrieved from reference TRBV5-1 and TRBJ2-7, is KAGVTQTPRYLIKTRGQQVTLSCSPISGHRSVSWYQQTPGQGLQFLFEYFSETQRNKGNFPGRFSGRQFSNSRSEMNVSTLELGDSALYLCASSLGPGDSYEQYFGPGTRLTVT.